The next 5 T cell receptor beta chains were all read from a single sample in a study of vaccination and CD4 T cells after COVID-19. No antigen is known for these receptors. This sample's treatment: approximately 9-day PBMC culture with coronavirus spike peptide pools or control peptides (ViraFEST assay). Gathering of the CD4+ T cells, from the unexposed donor, took place before the COVID-19 pandemic (2011-2018). Cultured CD4+ T cell DNA was sequenced using the Oncomine TCR Beta short-read assay. TCRdb processed the PCR reads anew with MiXCR; each CDR3 protein has one entry. Of roughly 4,900 distinct CDR3 sequences in the sample, roughly three fifths were seen once. The source material was CD4+ T cells from blood, cultured in vitro. The receptors here all came from a human donor in good health.

V and J are TRBV19 and TRBJ1-5; D not resolved. Germline CDR1 is LNHDA and CDR2 is SQIVND (reference sequence). The V and J ends lost 3 bases and 0 bases respectively, with 9 bases between them. CDR3 size: 15 residues. DNA of the CDR3: TGTGCCAGTAGTATGGGCCCGAATAGCAATCAGCCCCAGCATTTT. This sequence encodes CASSMGPNSNQPQHF.

This chain connects TRBV6-5 to TRBJ2-4, with 7 bases that match TRBD1. The V segment lost 6 bases and the J segment 7 bases; nucleotides outside the gene matches: 9. The length of the CDR3 is 14 residues. Germline loops: CDR1 MNHEY, CDR2 SVGAGI. This CDR3 is CASRYPGTANIQYF. As DNA, the CDR3 is TGTGCCAGCAGGTACCCCGGGACAGCTAACATTCAGTACTTC.

The rearrangement links TRBV6-1 to TRBJ1-1; possibly TRBD1 for D (6 bases). This CDR3 is 13 amino acids long. Germline CDR1 is MNHNS and CDR2 is SASEGT. Trimming left V 4 bases short and J 3 bases short, with 9 bases between. For the CDR3, the DNA is TGTGCCAGCAGTGCGGGGACATACACTGAAGCTTTCTTT. Amino acids: CASSAGTYTEAFF.

There are a few counts of this clonotype. The V call is TRBV7-9, the J call TRBJ2-5, with 7 positions matching TRBD2. Per the germline V gene, CDR1 is SEHNR and CDR2 is FQNEAQ (reference sequence). Trimming cost V 3 bases and J 5 bases; bases outside gene matches: 6. The CDR3 covers 14 residues. The CDR3, as DNA: TGTGCCAGCAGCTTTGCGGGGGTTCCTGAGACCCAGTACTTC. Its protein is CASSFAGVPETQYF.

This clonotype occurred a few times. The rearrangement joins TRBV12-3 or TRBV12-4 to TRBJ2-1; possibly TRBD1 or TRBD2 for D (5 bases each). This CDR3 contains 12 residues. V was cut by 6 bases and J by 13 bases, with 16 bases left in between. The CDR3 region has the DNA TGTGCCAGCAGACGGTCCACCCGGGGCCAGTTCTTC. Residues: CASRRSTRGQFF.